This is a list of T cell receptor beta chains from one sample in a study of OX40 agonist ivuxolimab in advanced cancers. Repertoires were generated with immunoSEQ multiplex PCR, while TCRdb's copy carries only in-frame clones and drops some. The sample lists over 55,000 clones, 80% to 90% occurring once. The source material was CD4+ or CD8+ T cells sorted from blood, sampled in a trial of the OX40 agonist ivuxolimab. These receptors came from an adult with an advanced solid tumor such as melanoma, head and neck, liver or kidney cancer. The CDR3 runs from the conserved cysteine through the conserved F or W. The D gene is left open where the match is weak. Where a row states a size, it is once, few, many or the class of an expanded clone; other rows omit it.

size: .
J: TRBJ2-5
D: .
V: TRBV10-3
DNA: TGTGCCATCAGTGAGTCGTTCCGGGAGACCCAGTACTTC
CDR3: CAISESFRETQYF

size: few
J: TRBJ2-5
D: .
V: TRBV4-1
DNA: TGCGCCAGCAGCCCCTCTAGCGTCCAAGAGACCCAGTACTTC
CDR3: CASSPSSVQETQYF

size: once
J: TRBJ1-2
D: .
V: TRBV19
DNA: TGTGCCAGTACCATGGGGGTACAGCCGTTTCATTATTACACCTTC
CDR3: CASTMGVQPFHYYTF

size: .
J: TRBJ2-2
D: TRBD2
V: TRBV5-4
DNA: TGTGCCAGCAGCTCGGGTGGAGCGGGAGTCTCCGGGGAGCTGTTTTTT
CDR3: CASSSGGAGVSGELFF

size: .
J: TRBJ2-3
D: .
V: TRBV19
DNA: TGTGCCAGTAGTATTAGCGGTAGCACAGATACGCAGTATTTT
CDR3: CASSISGSTDTQYF

size: .
J: TRBJ1-5
D: TRBD1
V: TRBV5-8
DNA: TGTGCCAGCAGCTTGGGGAACTACAGGGGGGCTCAGCCCCAGCATTTT
CDR3: CASSLGNYRGAQPQHF

size: .
J: TRBJ1-3
D: .
V: TRBV4-3
DNA: TGCGCCAGCAGCCAAGATAAGGCAGGTCGGCACACCATATATTTT
CDR3: CASSQDKAGRHTIYF

size: few
J: TRBJ2-7
D: .
V: TRBV7-2
DNA: TGTGCCAGCAGCTTAGATCGGGCTTCCTACGAGCAGTACTTC
CDR3: CASSLDRASYEQYF

size: .
J: TRBJ1-1
D: TRBD1
V: TRBV5-1
DNA: TGCGCCAGCAGCTCCGCCGGGACAGGGCTGACTTTCTTT
CDR3: CASSSAGTGLTFF

size: once
J: TRBJ1-1
D: .
V: TRBV5-4
DNA: TGTGCCAGCAGTCGGGGGGGGACACCCTCAGCTTTCTTT
CDR3: CASSRGGTPSAFF

size: .
J: TRBJ1-2
D: TRBD1
V: TRBV5-1
DNA: TGCGCCAGCAGCTTGGGGACAGGGTTCGGCTACACCTTC
CDR3: CASSLGTGFGYTF

size: .
J: TRBJ2-1
D: TRBD2
V: TRBV5-4
DNA: TGTGCCAGCAGCCAATGGGGGACTAGCGGTTACAATGAGCAGTTCTTC
CDR3: CASSQWGTSGYNEQFF

size: once
J: TRBJ1-2
D: .
V: TRBV18
DNA: TGTGCCAGCTCACCAGGCGACTTGGGCTACACCTTC
CDR3: CASSPGDLGYTF

size: .
J: TRBJ1-3
D: .
V: TRBV9
DNA: TGTGCCAGCAGCGTAGCCAGCTCTGGAAACACCATATATTTT
CDR3: CASSVASSGNTIYF

size: .
J: TRBJ2-3
D: .
V: TRBV6-4
DNA: TGTGCCAGCAGACGTAGCGGAGGCACAGATACGCAGTATTTT
CDR3: CASRRSGGTDTQYF

size: .
J: TRBJ1-2
D: TRBD1
V: TRBV2
DNA: TGTGCCAGCAGTGAGGAGGGGCGGACAGGGACTAACTATGGCTACACCTTC
CDR3: CASSEEGRTGTNYGYTF

size: .
J: TRBJ1-4
D: .
V: TRBV6-6
DNA: TGTGCCAGCAGTTACGAGGGTCGGGCGACTAATGAAAAACTGTTTTTT
CDR3: CASSYEGRATNEKLFF

size: .
J: TRBJ1-1
D: .
V: TRBV7-8
DNA: TGTGCCAGCAGCCCCCATGGGAGTGGTGAAGCTTTCTTT
CDR3: CASSPHGSGEAFF

size: .
J: TRBJ2-7
D: .
V: TRBV5-1
DNA: TGCGCCAGCAGCTTGGAACTACGACAGTCTGGAACCTACGAGCAGTACTTC
CDR3: CASSLELRQSGTYEQYF

size: .
J: TRBJ1-1
D: TRBD1
V: TRBV7-9
DNA: TGTGCCAGCAGCTTAGGTCCCCTGATCCGGGACAGGGGTACTGAAGCTTTCTTT
CDR3: CASSLGPLIRDRGTEAFF

size: .
J: TRBJ2-1
D: TRBD2
V: TRBV5-4
DNA: TGTGCCAGCAGCTTGGCCGAAAGGTCTAGCGGGAGGGTCTACAATGAGCAGTTCTTC
CDR3: CASSLAERSSGRVYNEQFF

size: few
J: TRBJ2-7
D: .
V: TRBV7-9
DNA: TGTGCCAGCAGCACCGGGACCTGGGAGTACTTC
CDR3: CASSTGTWEYF

size: .
J: TRBJ1-1
D: .
V: TRBV25-1
DNA: TGTGCCAGCACAGGGGCGAACACTGAAGCTTTCTTT
CDR3: CASTGANTEAFF

size: few
J: TRBJ1-1
D: .
V: TRBV19
DNA: TGTGCCAGTATGACACTGGGCACTGAAGCTTTCTTT
CDR3: CASMTLGTEAFF

size: .
J: TRBJ2-2
D: TRBD2
V: TRBV5-1
DNA: TGCGCCAGCAGCTCAGGTCCCGGCGGGGGGGACACCGGGGAGCTGTTTTTT
CDR3: CASSSGPGGGDTGELFF

size: .
J: TRBJ2-2
D: TRBD2
V: TRBV5-1
DNA: TGCGCCAGCAGCTTGGGAGCGGGGCGGGCCACCGGGGAGCTGTTTTTT
CDR3: CASSLGAGRATGELFF

size: .
J: TRBJ1-1
D: .
V: TRBV18
DNA: TGTGCCAGCTCACCCAACCGAAGGGACACTGAAGCTTTCTTT
CDR3: CASSPNRRDTEAFF

size: .
J: TRBJ1-2
D: TRBD1
V: TRBV5-6
DNA: TGTGCCAGCAGGCGCGAGGGGGCTGATGGCTACACCTTC
CDR3: CASRREGADGYTF

size: .
J: TRBJ1-1
D: .
V: TRBV7-9
DNA: TGTGCCAGCAGCTTAAGGCTTTGGCAACAGGGATCTCCCACTGAAGCTTTCTTT
CDR3: CASSLRLWQQGSPTEAFF

size: .
J: TRBJ2-1
D: TRBD2
V: TRBV15
DNA: TGTGCCACCAGCTACCTAGCGGGACTCTACAATGAGCAGTTCTTC
CDR3: CATSYLAGLYNEQFF

size: .
J: TRBJ2-1
D: TRBD2
V: TRBV7-6
DNA: TGTGCCAGCAGCTTAGCGGGGGGGGTTGGTGATGAGCAGTTCTTC
CDR3: CASSLAGGVGDEQFF

size: few
J: TRBJ2-1
D: TRBD2
V: TRBV5-4
DNA: TGTGCCAGCAGGGTTAGCGGGAGCTCCTACAATGAGCAGTTCTTC
CDR3: CASRVSGSSYNEQFF

size: .
J: TRBJ2-5
D: TRBD2
V: TRBV29-1
DNA: TGCAGCGCGTTACTAGCGGAATCCTTTTACACTCAAGAGACCCAGTACTTC
CDR3: CSALLAESFYTQETQYF

size: .
J: TRBJ2-7
D: TRBD1
V: TRBV5-1
DNA: TGCGCCAGCAGCTTGGGGGGACAGGGGTACGAGCAGTACTTC
CDR3: CASSLGGQGYEQYF

size: .
J: TRBJ2-5
D: TRBD1
V: TRBV5-1
DNA: TGCGCCAGCAGCTTGCAGGGGGCGGTAGAGGAGACCCAGTACTTC
CDR3: CASSLQGAVEETQYF

size: .
J: TRBJ2-3
D: .
V: TRBV27
DNA: TGTGCCAGCAGTTTAATCGGGCAGGGAAGCACAGATACGCAGTATTTT
CDR3: CASSLIGQGSTDTQYF

size: .
J: TRBJ1-5
D: .
V: TRBV19
DNA: TGTGCCAGTAGTATAGCTCCAGGTGGCCCTTATAGCAATCAGCCCCAGCATTTT
CDR3: CASSIAPGGPYSNQPQHF

size: .
J: TRBJ2-7
D: TRBD2
V: TRBV5-6
DNA: TGTGCCAGCAGCTTGGTCGGCGGGCTAGCGGGGAGCTCCTACGAGCAGTACTTC
CDR3: CASSLVGGLAGSSYEQYF

size: .
J: TRBJ2-5
D: TRBD2
V: TRBV11-3
DNA: TGTGCCAGCAGCCCGGGACTAGCGGGAGGGGGGGAGACCCAGTACTTC
CDR3: CASSPGLAGGGETQYF

size: .
J: TRBJ2-1
D: TRBD2
V: TRBV5-1
DNA: TGCGTCAGCAGCTTGGAAGGACTAGCGGGAGCGGAGATTTCCTACAATGAGCAGTTCTTC
CDR3: CVSSLEGLAGAEISYNEQFF

size: .
J: TRBJ2-7
D: TRBD1
V: TRBV5-1
DNA: TGCGCCAGCAGCTTACAGGGGGTTTCCCCCTACGAGCAGTACTTC
CDR3: CASSLQGVSPYEQYF

size: .
J: TRBJ1-1
D: TRBD1
V: TRBV6-1
DNA: TGTGCCAGCAGTGACAACAGGGGGCATACTGAAGCTTTCTTT
CDR3: CASSDNRGHTEAFF

size: .
J: TRBJ2-7
D: TRBD2
V: TRBV10-3
DNA: TGTGCCACCCTTAGCGGGATGGACTCCTACGAGCAGTACTTC
CDR3: CATLSGMDSYEQYF

size: .
J: TRBJ2-7
D: TRBD1
V: TRBV19
DNA: TGCGCCAGTAGTCCCGGGACAGGGGTCTCCTACGAGCAGTACTTC
CDR3: CASSPGTGVSYEQYF

size: .
J: TRBJ2-5
D: TRBD2
V: TRBV5-4
DNA: TGTGCCAGCAGCTTCATCCATAGCGGGACTGGAGAGACCCAGTACTTC
CDR3: CASSFIHSGTGETQYF

size: .
J: TRBJ1-1
D: .
V: TRBV6-5
DNA: TGTGCCAGCAGCCCGTCGGGGGTGAGAGCTTTCTTT
CDR3: CASSPSGVRAFF

size: few
J: TRBJ2-2
D: .
V: TRBV7-2
DNA: TGTGCCAGCAGCTTAGTATCAGGCGCCGGGGAGCTGTTTTTT
CDR3: CASSLVSGAGELFF

size: few
J: TRBJ2-1
D: .
V: TRBV5-1
DNA: TGCGCCAGCAGCCGGGACGGGCCGGAATACGACAATGAGCAGTTCTTC
CDR3: CASSRDGPEYDNEQFF

size: .
J: TRBJ1-3
D: .
V: TRBV7-6
DNA: TGTGCCAGCAGCTTCGGCCCTGGGGACACCATATATTTT
CDR3: CASSFGPGDTIYF

size: .
J: TRBJ1-2
D: .
V: TRBV9
DNA: TGTGCCAGCAGCGTAGGGGGGGTGAACTATGGCTACACCTTC
CDR3: CASSVGGVNYGYTF

size: .
J: TRBJ2-6
D: .
V: TRBV15
DNA: TGTGCCACCGGGGGCGGACGCTCTGGGGCCAACGTCCTGACTTTC
CDR3: CATGGGRSGANVLTF

size: .
J: TRBJ1-1
D: .
V: TRBV7-3
DNA: TGTGCCAGCAGCTTAAATCCAGGGAACACTGAAGCTTTCTTT
CDR3: CASSLNPGNTEAFF

size: .
J: TRBJ1-1
D: TRBD1
V: TRBV5-6
DNA: TGTGCCAGCAGCTTGGCCTTGGGACAGACCATGAACACTGAAGCTTTCTTT
CDR3: CASSLALGQTMNTEAFF

size: few
J: TRBJ2-2
D: TRBD1
V: TRBV4-3
DNA: TGCGCCAGCAGCTTGACAGGGGGAGCCGGGGAGCTGTTTTTT
CDR3: CASSLTGGAGELFF